Each of the 14 T cell receptor beta chains below was sequenced from the same sample in a study of graft-versus-host responses after intestinal transplantation. Clones were read by immunoSEQ multiplex PCR, and TCRdb kept only the in-frame ones, dropping some. Among tens of thousands of clones, approximately 46% were seen once, and the ten largest hold 0.88%. The sequenced sample was alloreactive CD4+ T cells from a mixed lymphocyte reaction culture, obtained before intestinal transplant. The sample's subset: CFSE-low proliferating T cells sorted from roughly six-day pre-transplant mixed lymphocyte reaction (GvH or HvG direction). The receptor source for this set is a human patient who received an intestinal transplant.

There are a few counts of this clone. The chain combines TRBV5-1 with TRBJ1-1; perhaps TRBD1 as D (5 bases). The CDR3 loop spans 15 amino acids. The germline gives CDR1 SGHRS, CDR2 YFSETQ. The germline V and J ends were trimmed by 3 bases and 1 base, with 13 bases remaining between them. The CDR3 nucleotides read TGCGCCAGCAGCTCGGCGACAGTTCCGAACACTGAAGCTTTCTTT. It yields the protein CASSSATVPNTEAFF.

The chain joins TRBV7-9 to TRBJ2-7; tentatively, D is TRBD2 (6 bases). The CDR3 length is 14 residues. In germline, CDR1 is SEHNR, CDR2 FQNEAQ (reference sequence). The V and J ends lost 5 bases and 2 bases respectively, with 13 bases between them. The CDR3 here is CASSKAGLPYEQYF. As DNA, the CDR3 is TGTGCCAGCAGCAAAGCGGGCCTTCCCTACGAGCAGTACTTC.

The chain links TRBV5-4 to TRBJ2-5; the match to TRBD2 covers 10 bases. Germline values: CDR1 SGHNT, CDR2 YYREEE (reference sequence). V was pared by 5 bases and J by 1 base, with 8 bases of the junction left unmatched. This CDR3 has 16 amino acids. The CDR3 sequence: CASRHSGGRVQETQYF. In DNA, the CDR3 is TGTGCCAGCAGACATAGCGGGGGGCGGGTCCAAGAGACCCAGTACTTC.

The chain is built from TRBV7-9 and TRBJ2-7; the D gene is possibly TRBD1 (5 bases). Germline V gene lookup returns CDR1 SEHNR and CDR2 FQNEAQ (reference sequence). The CDR3 runs 14 residues. Trimming shortened V by 4 bases and J by 2 bases, and 12 bases separated the two germline ends. CDR3 residues: CASSSRQITYEQYF. CDR3 coding DNA: TGTGCCAGCAGCTCCCGACAGATTACCTACGAGCAGTACTTC.

This clone was seen more than once but under ten times. CDR3 loop: CASFALWRAFF. CDR3 coding DNA: TGTGCCAGCTTCGCCCTCTGGCGGGCTTTCTTT. This chain joins TRBV6-1 and TRBJ1-1, with D uncertain. Trimming shortened V by 8 bases and J by 11 bases, and 15 bases separated the two germline ends. The CDR3 contains 11 residues. In germline, CDR1 is MNHNS, CDR2 SASEGT.

This clone came up a few times. CDR3 nucleotide sequence: TGTGCCAGCTCGGGTACACGGGTCTCGACAGATACGCAGTATTTT. The encoded protein is CASSGTRVSTDTQYF. The chain employs TRBV18 and TRBJ2-3; D remains ambiguous. This CDR3 contains 15 residues. Deletions cut 6 bases from V and 3 bases from J, with 16 bases between. Germline assignment: CDR1 KGHSH and CDR2 LQKENI.

The chain employs TRBV4-1 and TRBJ1-1, with 7 bases that match TRBD1. With 4 bases clipped from V and 1 base from J, the junction kept 0 bases outside the gene matches. The germline V gene has CDR1 MGHRA and CDR2 YSYEKL. The CDR3 is 13 residues long. The CDR3 DNA reads as TGCGCCAGCAGCCGACAGGGGAACACTGAAGCTTTCTTT. Its protein product is CASSRQGNTEAFF.

This sequence joins TRBV5-1 and TRBJ2-1, with D perhaps TRBD1 (6 bases). The CDR3 is 15 amino acids. Per the germline V gene, CDR1 is SGHRS and CDR2 is YFSETQ. The V gene lost 4 bases and the J gene lost 0 bases, with 11 bases spanning the gap. As DNA, the CDR3 is TGCGCCAGCAGCCGGGACACCACCTCCTACAATGAGCAGTTCTTC. Translating it yields CASSRDTTSYNEQFF.

This clone was observed a handful of times. The chain couples TRBV18 to TRBJ1-2; 7 bases are a match to TRBD1. Germline CDR1 reads KGHSH; CDR2 reads LQKENI. The junction had 3 bases not matched to a gene; V was cut back by 4 bases and J by 4 bases. This CDR3 is 13 amino acids long. CDR3 protein: CASSRQGGYGYTF. The CDR3 bases are TGTGCCAGCTCACGTCAGGGGGGCTATGGCTACACCTTC.

This sequence joins TRBV7-9 and TRBJ1-5, with 8 bases aligning to TRBD1. The CDR3 length is 17 residues. Germline assignment: CDR1 SEHNR and CDR2 FQNEAQ (reference sequence). J lost 0 bases, V lost 2 bases, and 6 bases had no gene match. CDR3 amino acids: CASSLYPDRGSNQPQHF. The DNA for the CDR3 is TGTGCCAGCAGCTTATATCCCGACAGGGGTAGCAATCAGCCCCAGCATTTT.

V gene TRBV10-3 combines with J gene TRBJ1-2, with D tentatively TRBD1 (5 bases). The V gene lost 3 bases and the J gene lost 1 base, with 6 bases spanning the gap. This CDR3 comprises 13 residues. Looked up from germline, CDR1 is ENHRY and CDR2 is SYGVKD. The CDR3 protein is CAISDQGNYGYTF. CDR3 sequence (DNA): TGTGCCATCAGTGATCAGGGTAACTATGGCTACACCTTC.

The chain couples TRBV5-5 to TRBJ2-3; 7 bases match TRBD2. The CDR3 totals 16 residues. V shed 2 bases and J 2 bases; nucleotides not matched to a gene: 8. CDR1 SGHKS and CDR2 YYEKEE come from the germline V gene (reference sequence). For the CDR3, the DNA is TGTGCCAGCAGCTTAGGGCTAGCGGCCAACACAGATACGCAGTATTTT. Amino acid sequence: CASSLGLAANTDTQYF.

The chain carries TRBV29-1 and TRBJ1-1; 8 bases fit TRBD1. J gave up 2 bases and V 7 bases, and 6 bases lay outside the gene matches. The CDR3 length is 13 residues. The germline gives CDR1 SQVTM, CDR2 ANQGSEA. CDR3 nucleotide sequence: TGCAGCGCCGGACAGGGAGGAAACACTGAAGCTTTCTTT. Translation: CSAGQGGNTEAFF.

This chain joins TRBV12-1 and TRBJ2-5; TRBD2, as called in the table, went unchecked against the DNA. TRBV12-1 is listed as a pseudogene. The CDR3 runs 13 residues. The CDR3 reads CASSFRSQETQYF. CDR3 coding DNA: TGTGCCAGCAGCTTTCGGTCACAAGAGACCCAGTACTTC.